This is a list of T cell receptor beta chains from one sample in a study of CD8 T cells in Susac syndrome. TCRdb re-called the immunoSEQ multiplex PCR reads with MiXCR, one entry per CDR3 protein. The sample consists of 150,000 to 200,000 distinct CDR3 sequences, about 95% of them appearing once. The material sequenced was CD4+ T cells from PBMCs. The source is a human donor with multiple sclerosis. The CDR3 runs from the conserved cysteine through the conserved F or W. D genes are given only for firm matches.

D: TRBD1; J: TRBJ2-7; V: TRBV14; DNA: TGTGCCAGCAGCCGGGACAGGGTGGACGAGCAGTACTTC; CDR3: CASSRDRVDEQYF
D: NA; J: TRBJ2-7; V: TRBV2; DNA: TGTGCCAGCAGTGTTGAGGCGAGGCAGTACTTC; CDR3: CASSVEARQYF
D: TRBD1; J: TRBJ1-2; V: TRBV12-3/TRBV12-4; DNA: TGTGCCAGCAGTTGGGACAGTAACTATGGCTACACCTTC; CDR3: CASSWDSNYGYTF
D: NA; J: TRBJ1-5; V: TRBV20-1; DNA: TGCAGTGCGCGATGGGACAGCAATCAGCCCCAGCATTTT; CDR3: CSARWDSNQPQHF
D: TRBD1; J: TRBJ2-3; V: TRBV2; DNA: TGTGCCAGCAGTCGGGACAGGACATCCGATACGCAGTATTTT; CDR3: CASSRDRTSDTQYF
D: TRBD1; J: TRBJ1-1; V: TRBV30; DNA: TGTGCCTGGAGTGTTTGGGGCGACAGGGTGAACACTGAAGCTTTCTTT; CDR3: CAWSVWGDRVNTEAFF
D: TRBD1; J: TRBJ1-2; V: TRBV9; DNA: TGTGCCAGCAGCAGTGGACAGGTCCACTATGGCTACACCTTC; CDR3: CASSSGQVHYGYTF
D: NA; J: TRBJ2-6; V: TRBV7-3; DNA: TGTGCCAGCAGCTTAAGTCCACCCAGCTCCTCTGGGGCCAACGTCCTGACTTTC; CDR3: CASSLSPPSSSGANVLTF
D: TRBD2; J: TRBJ2-3; V: TRBV11-2; DNA: TGTGCCAGCAGCCGACATCCCACTAGCGGCTTCACAGATACGCAGTATTTT; CDR3: CASSRHPTSGFTDTQYF
D: TRBD2; J: TRBJ2-1; V: TRBV15; DNA: TGTGCCACCAGCAGAAAGGGACTAGCGGGTTCGCATGAGCAGTTCTTC; CDR3: CATSRKGLAGSHEQFF
D: NA; J: TRBJ2-7; V: TRBV14; DNA: TGTGCCAGCAGGCAGGGGAGAGGTTACGAGCAGTACTTC; CDR3: CASRQGRGYEQYF
D: NA; J: TRBJ2-5; V: TRBV7-2; DNA: TGTGCCAGCAGGACCACAGGGCCCGAGACCCAGTACTTC; CDR3: CASRTTGPETQYF